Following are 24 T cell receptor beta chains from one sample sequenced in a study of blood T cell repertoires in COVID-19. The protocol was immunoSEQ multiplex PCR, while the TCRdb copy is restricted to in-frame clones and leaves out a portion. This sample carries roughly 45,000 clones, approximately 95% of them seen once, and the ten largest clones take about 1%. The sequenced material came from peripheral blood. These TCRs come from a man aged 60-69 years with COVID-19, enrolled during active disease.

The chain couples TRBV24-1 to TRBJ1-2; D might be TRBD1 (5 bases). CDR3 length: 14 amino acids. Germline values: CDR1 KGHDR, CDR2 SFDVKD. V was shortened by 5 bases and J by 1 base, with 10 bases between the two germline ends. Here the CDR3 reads CATSVGGDNYGYTF. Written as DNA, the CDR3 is TGTGCCACCAGTGTTGGGGGGGATAACTATGGCTACACCTTC.

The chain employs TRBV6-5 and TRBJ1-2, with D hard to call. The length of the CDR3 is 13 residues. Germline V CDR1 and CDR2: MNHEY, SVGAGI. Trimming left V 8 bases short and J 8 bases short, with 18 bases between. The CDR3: CASLGVGRGGYTF. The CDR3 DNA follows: TGTGCCAGCCTGGGCGTCGGGCGGGGAGGCTACACCTTC.

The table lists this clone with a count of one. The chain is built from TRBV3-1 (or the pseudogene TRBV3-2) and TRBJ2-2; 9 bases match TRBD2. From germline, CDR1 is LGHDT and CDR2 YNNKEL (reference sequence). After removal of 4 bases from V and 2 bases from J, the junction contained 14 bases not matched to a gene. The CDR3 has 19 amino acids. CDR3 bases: TGTGCCAGCAGCCGGTTATTCTCCGGGACTAGCCCCAACACCGGGGAGCTGTTTTTT. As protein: CASSRLFSGTSPNTGELFF.

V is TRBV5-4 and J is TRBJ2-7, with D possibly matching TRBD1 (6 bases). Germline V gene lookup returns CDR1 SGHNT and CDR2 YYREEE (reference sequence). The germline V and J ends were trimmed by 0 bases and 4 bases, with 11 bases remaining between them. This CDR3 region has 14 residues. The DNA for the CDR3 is TGTGCCAGCAGCTTGGGAGGGGGACCGTACGAGCAGTACTTC. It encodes CASSLGGGPYEQYF.

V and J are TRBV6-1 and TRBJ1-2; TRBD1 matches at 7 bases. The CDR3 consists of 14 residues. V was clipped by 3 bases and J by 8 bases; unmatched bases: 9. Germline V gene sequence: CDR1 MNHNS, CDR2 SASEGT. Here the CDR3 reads CASSDRQGISGYTF. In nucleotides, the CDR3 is TGTGCCAGCAGTGATAGACAGGGAATTTCAGGCTACACCTTC.

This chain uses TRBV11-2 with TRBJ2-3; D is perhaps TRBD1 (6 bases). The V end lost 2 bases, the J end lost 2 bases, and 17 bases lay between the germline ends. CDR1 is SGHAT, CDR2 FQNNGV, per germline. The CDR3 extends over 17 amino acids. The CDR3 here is CASSLSHGTQPTDTQYF. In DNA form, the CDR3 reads TGTGCCAGCAGCTTATCTCACGGGACACAACCCACAGATACGCAGTATTTT.

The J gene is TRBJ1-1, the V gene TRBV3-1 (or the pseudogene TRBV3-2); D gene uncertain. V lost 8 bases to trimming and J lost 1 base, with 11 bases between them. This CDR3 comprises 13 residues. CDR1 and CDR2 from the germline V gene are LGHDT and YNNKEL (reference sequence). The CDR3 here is CASRHEGNTEAFF. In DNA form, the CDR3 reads TGTGCCAGCCGACACGAGGGGAACACTGAAGCTTTCTTT.

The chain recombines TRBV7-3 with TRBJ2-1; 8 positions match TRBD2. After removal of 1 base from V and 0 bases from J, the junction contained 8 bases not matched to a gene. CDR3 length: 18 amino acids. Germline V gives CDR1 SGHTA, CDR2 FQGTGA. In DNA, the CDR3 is TGTGCCAGCAGCTTAATGGGTTCCAGCGGGAGCTCCTACAATGAGCAGTTCTTC. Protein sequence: CASSLMGSSGSSYNEQFF.

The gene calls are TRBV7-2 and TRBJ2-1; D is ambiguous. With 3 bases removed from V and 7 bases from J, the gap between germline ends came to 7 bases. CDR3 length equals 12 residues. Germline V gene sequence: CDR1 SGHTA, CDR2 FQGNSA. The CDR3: CASSLTRNEQFF. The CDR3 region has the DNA TGTGCCAGCAGCTTGACCAGGAATGAGCAGTTCTTC.

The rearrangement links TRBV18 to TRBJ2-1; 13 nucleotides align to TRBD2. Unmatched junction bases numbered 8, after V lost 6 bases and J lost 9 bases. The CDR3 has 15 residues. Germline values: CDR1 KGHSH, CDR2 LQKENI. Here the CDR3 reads CASSHGLAGDSEQFF. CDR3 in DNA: TGTGCCAGCTCCCATGGACTAGCGGGAGACAGTGAGCAGTTCTTC.

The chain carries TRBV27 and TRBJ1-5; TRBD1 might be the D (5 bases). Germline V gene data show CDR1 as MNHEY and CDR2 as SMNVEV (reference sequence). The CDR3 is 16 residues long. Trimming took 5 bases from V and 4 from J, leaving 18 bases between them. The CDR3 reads CASSPGGGGLNQPQHF. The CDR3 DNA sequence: TGTGCCAGCAGTCCTGGCGGGGGAGGGCTTAATCAGCCCCAGCATTTT.

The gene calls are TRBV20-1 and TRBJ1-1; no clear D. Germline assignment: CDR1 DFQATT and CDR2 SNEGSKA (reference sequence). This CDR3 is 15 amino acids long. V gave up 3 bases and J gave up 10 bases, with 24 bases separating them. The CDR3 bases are TGCAGTGCTAGTATGATTTCGAGGGCAGTTGGTGGAGCTTTCTTT. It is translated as CSASMISRAVGGAFF.

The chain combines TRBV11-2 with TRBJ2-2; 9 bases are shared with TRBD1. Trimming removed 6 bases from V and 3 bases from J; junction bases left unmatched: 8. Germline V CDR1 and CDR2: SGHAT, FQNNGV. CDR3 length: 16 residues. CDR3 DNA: TGTGCCAGCAGGGCACCGGGACAGGGCTACACCGGGGAGCTGTTTTTT. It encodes CASRAPGQGYTGELFF.

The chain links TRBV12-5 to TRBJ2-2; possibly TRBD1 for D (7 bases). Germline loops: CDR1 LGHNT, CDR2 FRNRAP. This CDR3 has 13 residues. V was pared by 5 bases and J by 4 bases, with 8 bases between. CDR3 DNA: TGTGCTAGTGGTCAGGGGGGCACCGGGGAGCTGTTTTTT. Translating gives CASGQGGTGELFF.

CDR3 residues: CASSPRQAYGYTF. The CDR3 DNA follows: TGTGCCAGCAGTCCTCGACAGGCCTATGGCTACACCTTC. The chain joins TRBV27 to TRBJ1-2; a weak D match, TRBD1 (6 bases). CDR3 length: 13 residues. The germline V and J ends were trimmed by 5 bases and 4 bases, with 11 bases remaining between them. Germline values: CDR1 MNHEY, CDR2 SMNVEV (reference sequence).

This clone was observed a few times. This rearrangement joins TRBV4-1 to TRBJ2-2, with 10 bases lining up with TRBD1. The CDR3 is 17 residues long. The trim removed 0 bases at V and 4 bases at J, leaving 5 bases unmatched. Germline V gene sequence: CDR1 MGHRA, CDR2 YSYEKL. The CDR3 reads CASSQDGGQGITGELFF. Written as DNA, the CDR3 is TGCGCCAGCAGCCAAGATGGGGGACAGGGGATCACCGGGGAGCTGTTTTTT.

CDR3 DNA sequence: TGTGCCAGCAGCCGGTCCACGAAAGAAAAACTGTTTTTT. It is translated as CASSRSTKEKLFF. The chain employs TRBV5-4 and TRBJ1-4, with D unresolved. The V end was cut by 4 bases, the J end by 8 bases, with 12 bases between. The CDR3 covers 13 residues. The germline gives CDR1 SGHNT, CDR2 YYREEE (reference sequence).

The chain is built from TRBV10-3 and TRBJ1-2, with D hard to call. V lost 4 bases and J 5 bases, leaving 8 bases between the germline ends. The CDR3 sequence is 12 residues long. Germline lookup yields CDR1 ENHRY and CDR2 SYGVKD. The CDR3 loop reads CAISAGLYGYTF. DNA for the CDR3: TGTGCCATCAGTGCCGGGTTATATGGCTACACCTTC.

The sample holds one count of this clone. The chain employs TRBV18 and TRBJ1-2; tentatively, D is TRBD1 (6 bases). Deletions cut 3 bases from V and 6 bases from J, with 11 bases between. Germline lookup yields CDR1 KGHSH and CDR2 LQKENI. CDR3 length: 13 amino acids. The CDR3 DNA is TGTGCCAGCTCACCCGATGAGGGGGATGGCTACACCTTC. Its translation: CASSPDEGDGYTF.

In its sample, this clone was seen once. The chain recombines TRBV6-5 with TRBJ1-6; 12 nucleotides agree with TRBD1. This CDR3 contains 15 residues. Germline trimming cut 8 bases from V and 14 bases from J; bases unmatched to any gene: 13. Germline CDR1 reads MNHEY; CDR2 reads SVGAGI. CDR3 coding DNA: TGTGCCAGCGACTCCGGGACAGGGGGCCCGAGGACCCTCCACTTT. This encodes CASDSGTGGPRTLHF.

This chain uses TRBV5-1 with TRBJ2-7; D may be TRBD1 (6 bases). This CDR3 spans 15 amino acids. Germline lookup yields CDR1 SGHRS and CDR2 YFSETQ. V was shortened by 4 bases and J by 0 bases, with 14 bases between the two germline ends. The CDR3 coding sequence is TGCGCCAGCAGCACCGGACAGACCAGCTCCTACGAGCAGTACTTC. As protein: CASSTGQTSSYEQYF. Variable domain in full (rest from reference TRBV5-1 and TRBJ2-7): KAGVTQTPRYLIKTRGQQVTLSCSPISGHRSVSWYQQTPGQGLQFLFEYFSETQRNKGNFPGRFSGRQFSNSRSEMNVSTLELGDSALYLCASSTGQTSSYEQYFGPGTRLTVT.

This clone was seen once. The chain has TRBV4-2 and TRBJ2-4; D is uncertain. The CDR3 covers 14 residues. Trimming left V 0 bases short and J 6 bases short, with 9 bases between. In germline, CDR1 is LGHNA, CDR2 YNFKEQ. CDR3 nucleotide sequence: TGTGCCAGCAGCCAAGAGGGTGAGCGAAACATTCAGTACTTC. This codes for CASSQEGERNIQYF.

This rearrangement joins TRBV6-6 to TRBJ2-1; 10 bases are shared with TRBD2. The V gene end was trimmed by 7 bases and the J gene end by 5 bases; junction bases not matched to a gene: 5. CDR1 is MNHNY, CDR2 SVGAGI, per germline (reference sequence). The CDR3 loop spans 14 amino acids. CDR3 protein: CASNQRGGNNEQFF. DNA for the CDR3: TGTGCCAGCAACCAGCGGGGGGGAAACAATGAGCAGTTCTTC.

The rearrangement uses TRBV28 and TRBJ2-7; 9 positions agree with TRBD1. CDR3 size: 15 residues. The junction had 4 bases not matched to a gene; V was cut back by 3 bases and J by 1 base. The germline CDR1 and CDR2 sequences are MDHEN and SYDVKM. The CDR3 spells CASSLTGGVSYEQYF. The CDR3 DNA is TGTGCCAGCAGTTTGACAGGGGGAGTGTCCTACGAGCAGTACTTC.